Listed below are T cell receptor beta chains from one sample, sequenced in a study of blood T cell repertoires in COVID-19. The protocol was immunoSEQ multiplex PCR, while the TCRdb copy is restricted to in-frame clones and leaves out a portion. The data contain about 100,000 clones, over 75% of them seen just once; the ten biggest clones take up about 3.8%. The sequenced material came from peripheral blood. The source of these receptors is a man aged 60 to 75 with acute or convalescent COVID-19. Each CDR3 is given with its conserved first and last residue. D genes are given only for firm matches. Some rows mark clone size as missing; the rest say once, few, many or name a class of expanded clone.

J,V,size,D,CDR3,DNA
TRBJ1-2,TRBV6-4,-,TRBD1,CASSDGGKGQGERYTF,TGTGCCAGCAGTGACGGGGGTAAGGGACAGGGGGAACGCTACACCTTC
TRBJ2-5,TRBV30,-,TRBD2,CAWNRGGLGQETQYF,TGTGCCTGGAACCGAGGGGGACTAGGACAAGAGACCCAGTACTTC
TRBJ2-2,TRBV2,-,TRBD1,CASSFNRGSTGELFF,TGTGCCAGCAGTTTCAACAGGGGAAGTACCGGGGAGCTGTTTTTT
TRBJ2-1,TRBV6-1,-,-,CASSESSAVYNEQFF,TGTGCCAGCAGTGAAAGTTCAGCGGTGTACAATGAGCAGTTCTTC
TRBJ1-1,TRBV18,-,TRBD1,CASSPPGQGVITEAFF,TGTGCCAGCTCACCACCGGGACAGGGGGTGATCACTGAAGCTTTCTTT
TRBJ2-2,TRBV9,-,TRBD2,CASSVAGGPGTGELFF,TGTGCCAGCAGCGTAGCGGGGGGGCCAGGCACCGGGGAGCTGTTTTTT
TRBJ2-7,TRBV27,few,-,CASSPLTGAYEQYF,TGTGCCAGCAGTCCGCTGACAGGAGCCTACGAGCAGTACTTC
TRBJ1-1,TRBV11-2,-,-,CASSLFPAGTEAFF,TGTGCCAGCAGCTTATTTCCGGCGGGAACTGAAGCTTTCTTT
TRBJ2-3,TRBV5-1,-,TRBD2,CASSLEIAGVTDTQYF,TGCGCCAGCAGCTTGGAGATAGCGGGGGTCACAGATACGCAGTATTTT
TRBJ2-7,TRBV6-5,-,TRBD2,CASSYDVAGGREQYF,TGTGCCAGCAGTTACGACGTAGCGGGAGGGCGGGAGCAGTACTTC
TRBJ1-5,TRBV6-5,once,-,CASSYSGYNQPQHF,TGTGCCAGCAGTTATTCAGGGTACAATCAGCCCCAGCATTTT
TRBJ2-5,TRBV27,-,TRBD2,CASRRTSEGETQYF,TGTGCCAGCAGGCGGACTAGCGAGGGTGAGACCCAGTACTTC
TRBJ2-1,TRBV13,-,-,CASTLLGGGPNEQFF,TGTGCCAGCACCCTGTTAGGGGGAGGGCCGAATGAGCAGTTCTTC
TRBJ2-7,TRBV27,-,TRBD2,CASRRFMLAGGDAYEQYF,TGTGCCAGCAGGCGGTTTATGCTAGCGGGAGGGGATGCCTACGAGCAGTACTTC
TRBJ2-5,TRBV3-1/TRBV3-2,few,-,CASSQVWGGRETQYF,TGTGCCAGCAGCCAAGTCTGGGGGGGCCGGGAGACCCAGTACTTC
TRBJ2-2,TRBV10-3,-,TRBD2,CAISESTSGGVGELFF,TGTGCCATCAGTGAGTCAACTAGCGGGGGTGTCGGGGAGCTGTTTTTT
TRBJ2-1,TRBV18,-,-,CASSPLSGNNEQFF,TGTGCCAGCTCACCTTTATCGGGAAACAATGAGCAGTTCTTC
TRBJ1-6,TRBV19,-,-,CASSRQGRNNSPLHF,TGTGCCAGTAGTCGCCAGGGCCGGAATAATTCACCCCTCCACTTT
TRBJ2-3,TRBV4-3,-,-,CASSQGRGRVDTQYF,TGCGCCAGCAGCCAAGGCAGGGGTAGGGTAGATACGCAGTATTTT
TRBJ2-3,TRBV6-2/TRBV6-3,-,TRBD1,CASSFNYDRVRGTDTQYF,TGTGCCAGCAGTTTCAATTACGACAGGGTAAGAGGGACAGATACGCAGTATTTT
TRBJ1-5,TRBV24-1,-,TRBD1,CATSTTGNSNQPQHF,TGTGCCACCAGTACGACAGGGAACAGCAATCAGCCCCAGCATTTT
TRBJ1-2,TRBV29-1,few,TRBD1,CSVEPPGGRTYGYTF,TGCAGCGTTGAACCCCCAGGGGGAAGAACCTATGGCTACACCTTC
TRBJ2-7,TRBV7-9,-,-,CASSFLASYEQYF,TGTGCCAGCAGCTTTTTGGCCTCCTACGAGCAGTACTTC
TRBJ2-4,TRBV9,-,-,CASSVDINGGNIQYF,TGTGCCAGCAGCGTAGACATCAATGGTGGAAACATTCAGTACTTC
TRBJ2-7,TRBV6-2/TRBV6-3,-,TRBD2,CASSRPVASGGAWREQYF,TGTGCCAGCAGTAGACCTGTGGCTAGCGGGGGGGCGTGGCGCGAGCAGTACTTC
TRBJ1-4,TRBV6-5,-,TRBD1,CASRTGQSNEKLFF,TGTGCCAGCAGAACGGGACAGTCTAATGAAAAACTGTTTTTT
TRBJ1-5,TRBV7-3,-,TRBD1,CASSLDRWDSGNQPQHF,TGTGCCAGCAGCCTGGACAGGTGGGACTCGGGCAATCAGCCCCAGCATTTT
TRBJ1-5,TRBV23-1,-,-,CARSGGDSNQPQHF,TGCGCCAGAAGTGGCGGGGATAGCAATCAGCCCCAGCATTTT
TRBJ2-3,TRBV6-5,-,TRBD2,CASSYTREVADTQYF,TGTGCCAGCAGTTATACGCGGGAGGTTGCAGATACGCAGTATTTT
TRBJ1-2,TRBV5-1,-,TRBD1,CASSLAGTDANYGYTF,TGCGCCAGCAGCTTGGCCGGGACAGACGCTAACTATGGCTACACCTTC
TRBJ2-1,TRBV30,-,-,CAWTGSSWVRFF,TGTGCCTGGACGGGGTCTAGCTGGGTTCGGTTCTTC
TRBJ1-3,TRBV5-1,-,-,CASSGDRPGNTIYF,TGCGCCAGCAGCGGAGACAGGCCTGGAAACACCATATATTTT
TRBJ1-6,TRBV2,few,-,CASSEGGAGSPLHF,TGTGCCAGCAGTGAAGGGGGCGCAGGTTCACCCCTCCACTTT
TRBJ2-7,TRBV5-4,few,-,CASSLTGTHEQYF,TGTGCCAGCAGCTTAACCGGGACACACGAGCAGTACTTC